The 6 T cell receptor beta chains listed next were all sequenced from one sample in a study of T cell responses to AZD1222 COVID-19 vaccine. Measured with immunoSEQ multiplex PCR; TCRdb has only the in-frame clones, and not every one. Of under 100,000 clones listed, approximately 90% are singletons. The sample was peripheral blood, taken 28 days after the second AZD1222 dose. The receptors originated from an adult who received the AZD1222 COVID-19 vaccine.

The rearrangement uses TRBV10-1 and TRBJ2-3; D remains ambiguous. The CDR3 consists of 13 residues. V lost 4 bases to trimming and J lost 6 bases, with 11 bases between them. In germline, CDR1 is WNHNN, CDR2 SYGVQD (reference sequence). Here the CDR3 reads CASSAPWPDTQYF. CDR3 bases: TGCGCCAGCAGTGCCCCTTGGCCCGATACGCAGTATTTT.

The chain carries TRBV7-3 and TRBJ1-3; D gene unclear. Per germline, CDR1 SGHTA and CDR2 FQGTGA. V lost 2 bases and J 2 bases, leaving 4 bases between the germline ends. The CDR3 consists of 13 residues. DNA for the CDR3: TGTGCCAGCAGCTTAGGGACTGGAAACACCATATATTTT. Translated: CASSLGTGNTIYF.

In DNA, the CDR3 is TGCGCCAGCAGTCCCCGGGGAGCCTACGAGCAGTACGTC. Translating it yields CASSPRGAYEQYV. The gene calls are TRBV4-1 and TRBJ2-7, with a tentative D call TRBD2 (5 bases). CDR1 is MGHRA, CDR2 YSYEKL, per germline. The CDR3 runs 13 residues. The V end lost 6 bases, the J end lost 2 bases, and 11 bases lay between the germline ends.

This sequence joins TRBV7-2 and TRBJ2-2; D unresolved. V lost 2 bases and J 4 bases, leaving 14 bases between the germline ends. This CDR3 has 16 residues. The germline V gene encodes CDR1 SGHTA and CDR2 FQGNSA. DNA for the CDR3: TGTGCCAGCAGCTTAATTGCGGTTCCGAGCACCGGGGAGCTGTTTTTT. Translating gives CASSLIAVPSTGELFF.

This chain uses TRBV15 with TRBJ2-3; 9 nucleotides line up with TRBD2. Looked up from germline, CDR1 is LNHNV and CDR2 is YYDKDF (reference sequence). The CDR3 covers 15 residues. V was clipped by 6 bases and J by 0 bases; unmatched bases: 4. The CDR3 sequence is CATRWLAGSTDTQYF. The CDR3 region has the DNA TGTGCCACCAGGTGGCTAGCGGGGAGCACAGATACGCAGTATTTT.

The genes are TRBV6-2 or TRBV6-3 and TRBJ2-1; 12 positions agree with TRBD2. Losses at the gene ends were 5 bases for V and 9 bases for J; bases not matched to a gene: 11. This CDR3 has 16 amino acids. Germline V gene lookup returns CDR1 MNHEY and CDR2 SVGEGT. CDR3 sequence reads: CASSTTSGGYLSEQFF. CDR3 bases: TGTGCCAGCAGTACAACTAGCGGGGGGTACCTAAGTGAGCAGTTCTTC.